A single sample is the source of the 5 T cell receptor beta chains below, sequenced in a study of blood T cell repertoires in COVID-19. Clones were sequenced by immunoSEQ multiplex PCR, and TCRdb holds only the in-frame ones, with some missing. The top ten clones hold about 8% of a sample with approximately 140,000 clones, approximately 83% of them seen once. Sample: peripheral blood. The receptors were gathered from a woman aged 55-75 years with COVID-19, enrolled during active disease.

The V and J genes are TRBV10-3 and TRBJ1-2; 9 nucleotides align to TRBD1. The CDR3 is 14 residues long. Trimming took 6 bases from V and 3 from J; bases not matched to a gene: 5. Germline V gene data show CDR1 as ENHRY and CDR2 as SYGVKD. Here the CDR3 DNA reads TGTGCCATCAGCCGACAGGGGGGTGACTATGGCTACACCTTC. This sequence encodes CAISRQGGDYGYTF.

The V call is TRBV5-6, the J call TRBJ2-7, with 8 nucleotides matching TRBD2. The CDR3 totals 15 residues. V was clipped by 0 bases and J by 3 bases; unmatched bases: 5. Germline-derived CDR1 and CDR2 are SGHDT and YYEEEE. In DNA form, the CDR3 reads TGTGCCAGCAGCTTGGAGGTAGCGGGGTACTACGAGCAGTACTTC. It encodes CASSLEVAGYYEQYF.

This clone has more than one count but fewer than ten. The gene calls are TRBV30 and TRBJ1-2; 10 positions agree with TRBD1. The ends lost 3 bases at V and 3 bases at J; junction bases unmatched: 13. CDR3 size: 17 residues. The germline V gene has CDR1 GTSNPN and CDR2 SVGIG (reference sequence). CDR3 protein: CAWRETTGGRFDYGYTF. The CDR3 region has the DNA TGTGCCTGGAGGGAGACGACAGGGGGCAGGTTTGACTATGGCTACACCTTC.

The chain is built from TRBV12-3 or TRBV12-4 and TRBJ1-2; no reliable D call. V gave up 7 bases and J gave up 2 bases, with 11 bases separating them. This CDR3 comprises 13 residues. Here the CDR3 DNA reads TGTGCCAGCAAGTCATCCAGAAACTATGGCTACACCTTC. It is translated as CASKSSRNYGYTF.

Only a few counts were recorded for this clone. The chain couples TRBV2 to TRBJ1-5; 10 nucleotides align to TRBD1. V lost 2 bases to trimming and J lost 7 bases; unmatched junction nucleotides: 5. The CDR3 contains 15 residues. Germline lookup yields CDR1 SNHLY and CDR2 FYNNEI. CDR3 coding DNA: TGTGCCAGCAGTGAATCAGACAGGGGGCGGCAGCCCCAGCATTTT. Its translation is CASSESDRGRQPQHF. Looking up the rest from reference TRBV2 and TRBJ1-5 gives the full variable domain: EPEVTQTPSHQVTQMGQEVILRCVPISNHLYFYWYRQILGQKVEFLVSFYNNEISEKSEIFDDQFSVERPDGSNFTLKIRSTKLEDSAMYFCASSESDRGRQPQHFGDGTRLSIL.